This is a list of T cell receptor beta chains from one sample in a study of T-cell memory formation after mild COVID-19. TCRdb used MiXCR to reprocess the 5' RACE reads, holding one entry per CDR3 protein. Among around 250,000 distinct CDR3 sequences listed, 8.5% to 9.5% were seen once. Sample: PBMCs or a T cell subset sorted from them (not recorded which). The receptors were gathered from a man younger than 35 who had mild COVID-19 (a few samples of this study predate the infection). Cell type and time point are not known. Each CDR3 is given with its conserved first and last residue. D genes are given only for firm matches. Clone size, where shown, is once, few, many, or a class for clones that have expanded.

TRBJ2-2 | TRBV12-3/TRBV12-4 | TRBD1 | many | TGTGCCAGTTCCTGGACAGGGTCGACCGGGGAGCTGTTTTTT | CASSWTGSTGELFF
TRBJ1-2 | TRBV12-3/TRBV12-4 | TRBD1 | many | TGTGCCAGCAGGGGACAGATTAACTATGGCTACACCTTC | CASRGQINYGYTF
TRBJ1-2 | TRBV9 | TRBD1 | many | TGTGCCAGCAGCGCAGGCCGGGACAGTTTCTATGGCTACACCTTC | CASSAGRDSFYGYTF
TRBJ2-1 | TRBV10-3 | TRBD2 | few | TGTGCCATCAGTGAGTCCAGCGGGGGGATCTACAATGAGCAGTTCTTC | CAISESSGGIYNEQFF
TRBJ2-3 | TRBV28 | . | many | TGTGCCAGCAGTTGGACAGTAGAAAGCACAGATACGCAGTATTTT | CASSWTVESTDTQYF
TRBJ1-5 | TRBV10-3 | . | few | TGTGCCATCAGTGAACGACAATGGGGCCAGCCCCAGCATTTT | CAISERQWGQPQHF
TRBJ2-7 | TRBV7-9 | TRBD1 | . | TGTGCCAGCACCACGGGACAGGCATACGAGCAGTACTTC | CASTTGQAYEQYF
TRBJ2-5 | TRBV9 | . | . | TGTGCCAGCAGCGTGGCTGACAGGAAGGGAGAGACCCAGTACTTC | CASSVADRKGETQYF
TRBJ1-5 | TRBV7-2 | . | . | TGTGCCAGCAGCCCCAGGGCGGGGTCTCAGCCCCAGCATTTT | CASSPRAGSQPQHF
TRBJ2-3 | TRBV6-2/TRBV6-3 | TRBD2 | many | TGTGCCACCCGACGGCTAGCGGGGGCCCTTAGCACAGATACGCAGTATTTT | CATRRLAGALSTDTQYF
TRBJ2-1 | TRBV21-1 | . | . | TGTGCCAGCAGCCGCCTAGCGGACAATGAGCAGTTCTTC | CASSRLADNEQFF
TRBJ2-3 | TRBV12-3/TRBV12-4 | TRBD1 | many | TGTGCCAGCACCAAGGGACAGGGGGATACGCAGTATTTT | CASTKGQGDTQYF
TRBJ2-7 | TRBV5-1 | . | few | TGCGCCAGCAGGGGAGCGGGCGGGTCCCCCTACGAGCAGTACTTC | CASRGAGGSPYEQYF
TRBJ2-1 | TRBV7-6 | . | . | TGTGCCAGCAGCTTAAGGACTGACTCGAACAATGAGCAGTTCTTC | CASSLRTDSNNEQFF
TRBJ1-6 | TRBV7-2 | . | . | TGTGCCAGCAGCTTAGGACAGCATTCACCCCTCCACTTT | CASSLGQHSPLHF
TRBJ2-1 | TRBV11-1 | . | . | TGTGCCAGCAGCTTCCGGGCCCGAACCGGTGAGCAGTTCTTC | CASSFRARTGEQFF
TRBJ1-1 | TRBV12-3/TRBV12-4 | . | . | TGTGCCAGCAGTCAAGACCTACGGGGTACTGAAGCTTTCTTT | CASSQDLRGTEAFF
TRBJ2-5 | TRBV6-5 | . | many | TGTGCCAGCAGCCCAGTCTTCCCGGAGGGAGAGACCCAGTACTTC | CASSPVFPEGETQYF
TRBJ1-3 | TRBV9 | . | few | TGTGCCAGCAGCGTAGATCAGGTTTCTGGAAACACCATATATTTT | CASSVDQVSGNTIYF
TRBJ2-5 | TRBV28 | . | . | TGTGCCACCACCCTTCTAGGCAGCCCTGGGGAGACCCAGTACTTC | CATTLLGSPGETQYF
TRBJ2-3 | TRBV25-1 | . | . | TGTGCCAGCAGTGCCGATACGCGGTATTTT | CASSADTRYF
TRBJ1-1 | TRBV12-3/TRBV12-4 | . | few | TGTGCCAGCAGTTTCGGGATGGACGGAATGAACACTGAAGCTTTCTTT | CASSFGMDGMNTEAFF
TRBJ1-6 | TRBV10-3 | TRBD1 | many | TGTGCCATCAGTGATGCCGGGACAGGGGTTACCCTCCACTTT | CAISDAGTGVTLHF
TRBJ1-4 | TRBV12-3/TRBV12-4 | . | . | TGTGCCAGCAGTTTAGCCAGGGGAGGCGAAAAACTGTTTTTT | CASSLARGGEKLFF
TRBJ2-3 | TRBV12-3/TRBV12-4 | TRBD2 | many | TGTGCCAGCAGTCCACGACTAGCGGGGGTGAACACGGATACGCAGTATTTT | CASSPRLAGVNTDTQYF
TRBJ2-3 | TRBV27 | TRBD2 | once | TGTGCCAGCGGAGCGGGGGGGGCCCCAGATACGCAGTATTTT | CASGAGGAPDTQYF
TRBJ2-5 | TRBV5-1 | . | few | TGCGCCAGCAGCTTGGTGGGTAGTCGGGAGACCCAGTACTTC | CASSLVGSRETQYF
TRBJ2-3 | TRBV12-3/TRBV12-4 | . | many | TGTGCCAGCAGTTTACAGGCACAGTCCTCAGATACGCAGTATTTT | CASSLQAQSSDTQYF
TRBJ1-1 | TRBV5-6 | TRBD1 | many | TGTGCCAGCAGCTTGGTGCCGACAGGGTATAACACTGAAGCTTTCTTT | CASSLVPTGYNTEAFF
TRBJ2-7 | TRBV29-1 | TRBD2 | . | TGCAGCGTTGAAGGGACTAGCAGGGACTACGAGCAGTACTTC | CSVEGTSRDYEQYF
TRBJ1-2 | TRBV27 | . | few | TGTGCCAGCATGGCCGAGCCTCGGGGCTACACCTTC | CASMAEPRGYTF
TRBJ2-2 | TRBV7-8 | TRBD1 | few | TGTGCCAGCAGCTTAGTCCAGGGGGCCCGGGAGCTGTTTTTT | CASSLVQGARELFF
TRBJ2-3 | TRBV19 | TRBD1 | . | TGTGCCAGTAGTCCTACGGGACAGGGGAACGGAGATACGCAGTATTTT | CASSPTGQGNGDTQYF